A selection of T cell receptor beta chains follows, all from one sample in a study of blood T cell repertoires in COVID-19. This table comes from immunoSEQ multiplex PCR, and its TCRdb copy is limited to in-frame clones, with some not included. Among 250,000 or so clones, about 86% were seen once, and the ten largest hold about 3%. Sequencing was carried out using PBMCs or T cells enriched from blood (not recorded which). Receptor source: a man between 50 and 59 years old who had recovered from COVID-19. CDR3s include the opening cysteine and the closing phenylalanine or tryptophan. The D gene is left open where the match is weak. Clone size appears in some rows only: once, few, many, or a class for an expanded clone.

d_call,v_call,clone_size,j_call,cdr3_aa,cdr3_nt
NA,TRBV5-1,NA,TRBJ2-5,CASSTGGLRETQYF,TGCGCCAGCAGCACCGGGGGGCTGAGGGAGACCCAGTACTTC
NA,TRBV10-3,NA,TRBJ1-5,CAIRESGDSSSQPQHF,TGTGCCATCAGGGAGTCCGGGGACTCCTCAAGTCAGCCCCAGCATTTT
NA,TRBV6-6,NA,TRBJ2-3,CASPPEQSVADTQYF,TGTGCCAGCCCCCCAGAACAGTCGGTCGCAGATACGCAGTATTTT
NA,TRBV27,few,TRBJ1-2,CASSLGRQLNYGYTF,TGTGCCAGCAGTTTAGGGCGACAGCTGAACTATGGCTACACCTTC
TRBD2,TRBV11-3,NA,TRBJ2-7,CASSLTSGEVYEQYF,TGTGCCAGCAGCCTGACTAGCGGGGAGGTTTACGAGCAGTACTTC
NA,TRBV3-1/TRBV3-2,NA,TRBJ1-2,CASSQGIFNRGTNYYGYTF,TGTGCCAGCAGCCAAGGGATATTTAATCGTGGGACAAACTATTATGGCTACACCTTC
NA,TRBV7-2,few,TRBJ2-7,CATTLRDFTYEQYF,TGTGCCACGACCCTGAGGGACTTCACCTACGAGCAGTACTTC
TRBD1,TRBV2,once,TRBJ1-3,CSEGQGTGNTIYF,TGCTCGGAGGGACAGGGGACTGGAAACACCATATATTTT
TRBD1,TRBV18,NA,TRBJ1-2,CASSPRGQGNYGYTF,TGTGCCAGCTCACCACGGGGACAGGGGAACTATGGCTACACCTTC
TRBD1,TRBV4-3,NA,TRBJ1-1,CASRENPGGTGSTEAFF,TGCGCCAGCAGGGAGAACCCCGGCGGGACAGGGAGCACTGAAGCTTTCTTT
TRBD1,TRBV10-1,NA,TRBJ2-1,CASRPTGTGYNEQFF,TGCGCCAGCAGGCCTACCGGGACAGGGTACAATGAGCAGTTCTTC
TRBD2,TRBV5-8,NA,TRBJ2-7,CASSSGRRGGVGVQYF,TGTGCCAGCAGCTCTGGCCGGCGGGGGGGCGTAGGCGTGCAGTACTTC
NA,TRBV6-5,NA,TRBJ2-5,CASTQLEQGGETQYF,TGTGCCAGCACCCAACTAGAACAGGGCGGAGAGACCCAGTACTTC
NA,TRBV6-1,NA,TRBJ2-7,CASSDYSSYEQYF,TGTGCCAGCAGTGATTACAGTTCCTACGAGCAGTACTTC
TRBD1,TRBV11-2,NA,TRBJ2-3,CASSRGQVQRDTQYF,TGTGCCAGCAGTCGAGGACAGGTCCAAAGAGATACGCAGTATTTT
NA,TRBV28,NA,TRBJ2-5,CASSFGTGREETQYF,TGTGCCAGCAGTTTTGGCACAGGGCGGGAAGAGACCCAGTACTTC
NA,TRBV28,NA,TRBJ1-3,CASSLNRAHTIYF,TGTGCCAGCAGTTTAAACAGGGCACACACCATATATTTT
TRBD1,TRBV10-3,NA,TRBJ2-6,CAIQGALDSGANVLTF,TGTGCCATTCAGGGGGCCCTCGACTCTGGGGCCAACGTCCTGACTTTC
TRBD1,TRBV7-8,NA,TRBJ1-2,CASSPGQGAQANYGYTF,TGTGCCAGCAGCCCAGGACAGGGGGCTCAAGCTAACTATGGCTACACCTTC
TRBD2,TRBV14,NA,TRBJ2-3,CASSQDRLAERTQYF,TGTGCCAGCAGCCAAGACCGACTAGCGGAGCGTACGCAGTATTTT
NA,TRBV6-5,NA,TRBJ1-5,CASTRQPQDQPQHF,TGTGCCAGCACCCGACAGCCTCAGGATCAGCCCCAGCATTTT
NA,TRBV24-1,NA,TRBJ2-2,CATSDPGVGELFF,TGTGCCACCAGTGATCCCGGGGTGGGGGAGCTGTTTTTT
NA,TRBV19,NA,TRBJ1-1,CASRDTLQDAFF,TGTGCCAGTAGGGACACCTTGCAGGACGCTTTCTTT
NA,TRBV7-8,NA,TRBJ1-1,CASRQGQGFIMNTEAFF,TGTGCCAGCAGGCAAGGGCAGGGCTTTATTATGAACACTGAAGCTTTCTTT
NA,TRBV28,NA,TRBJ1-2,CASSLAGYEGYTF,TGTGCCAGCAGTTTAGCAGGGTATGAAGGCTACACCTTC
TRBD1,TRBV30,NA,TRBJ1-4,CAWSGTGYEKLFF,TGTGCCTGGAGCGGGACAGGGTACGAAAAACTGTTTTTT
NA,TRBV11-3,once,TRBJ2-7,CASRHDSNFLYEQYF,TGTGCCAGCAGACATGACAGTAACTTTCTCTACGAGCAGTACTTC
NA,TRBV5-1,NA,TRBJ1-1,CASSPGLMNTEAFF,TGCGCCAGCAGCCCCGGTTTAATGAACACTGAAGCTTTCTTT
TRBD1,TRBV5-1,NA,TRBJ1-5,CASSLETGGNQPQHF,TGCGCCAGCAGCTTGGAGACAGGGGGCAATCAGCCCCAGCATTTT
NA,TRBV4-1,NA,TRBJ2-7,CASSQDGISYEQYF,TGCGCCAGCAGCCAAGACGGTATCTCCTACGAGCAGTACTTC
TRBD1,TRBV7-8,NA,TRBJ1-1,CASSLMTGDLDTEAFF,TGTGCCAGCAGCTTAATGACAGGGGATTTGGACACTGAAGCTTTCTTT
NA,TRBV6-5,few,TRBJ1-5,CASSRTLGAGQPQHF,TGTGCCAGCAGCCGCACGTTGGGGGCTGGGCAGCCCCAGCATTTT
NA,TRBV28,once,TRBJ1-1,CASSLSGVMDTEAFF,TGTGCCAGCAGTTTATCCGGGGTAATGGACACTGAAGCTTTCTTT
NA,TRBV5-6,NA,TRBJ1-4,CASSQRVGIPTNEKLFF,TGTGCCAGCAGCCAGCGGGTGGGGATTCCAACTAATGAAAAACTGTTTTTT
NA,TRBV5-1,NA,TRBJ2-7,CASSWDSPGAYEQYF,TGCGCCAGCAGCTGGGACTCCCCGGGGGCCTACGAGCAGTACTTC
NA,TRBV27,NA,TRBJ2-7,CASSLNRRLYEQYF,TGTGCCAGCAGTTTAAACAGACGGCTATACGAGCAGTACTTC
TRBD1,TRBV29-1,NA,TRBJ2-1,CSAGQGPQFF,TGCAGCGCGGGACAGGGGCCGCAGTTCTTC
TRBD1,TRBV27,NA,TRBJ1-4,CASGRTGAAEKLFF,TGTGCCAGCGGCAGGACAGGGGCTGCGGAAAAACTGTTTTTT
TRBD1,TRBV9,NA,TRBJ2-1,CASSVGVGQGYNEQFF,TGTGCCAGCAGCGTAGGAGTGGGACAGGGTTACAATGAGCAGTTCTTC
TRBD1,TRBV18,NA,TRBJ1-2,CASERDRANYGYTF,TGTGCCAGCGAACGGGACAGGGCTAACTATGGCTACACCTTC
TRBD2,TRBV7-8,once,TRBJ2-7,CASSLLSSGRSDEQYF,TGTGCCAGCAGCTTACTGTCTAGCGGGAGGAGCGACGAGCAGTACTTC
NA,TRBV7-8,NA,TRBJ1-3,CASSGRGWGNTIYF,TGTGCCAGCAGCGGCAGGGGTTGGGGAAACACCATATATTTT
NA,TRBV19,NA,TRBJ2-7,CASGERRSEQYF,TGTGCCAGTGGCGAACGACGGAGCGAGCAGTACTTC
TRBD1,TRBV15,NA,TRBJ1-2,CATSRGGQAQNTF,TGTGCCACCAGCAGAGGGGGACAGGCCCAAAACACCTTC
NA,TRBV6-5,NA,TRBJ1-2,CASSRRSTGYGYTF,TGTGCCAGCAGCCGACGGAGTACGGGCTATGGCTACACCTTC
NA,TRBV11-2,NA,TRBJ1-2,CASSLGVAGYYGYTF,TGTGCCAGCAGCTTAGGAGTGGCAGGGTACTATGGCTACACCTTC
NA,TRBV5-1,NA,TRBJ1-1,CASSLAWQGNTEAFF,TGCGCCAGCAGCTTGGCCTGGCAGGGGAACACTGAAGCTTTCTTT
NA,TRBV5-1,once,TRBJ1-2,CASSLDSRYGYTF,TGCGCCAGCAGCTTGGACAGCAGATATGGCTACACCTTC
NA,TRBV5-1,NA,TRBJ2-1,CASSLVGGPYNEQFF,TGCGCCAGCAGCTTGGTTGGAGGGCCATACAATGAGCAGTTCTTC
TRBD1,TRBV4-2,NA,TRBJ2-2,CASSQPQGVNTGELFF,TGTGCCAGCAGCCAACCGCAGGGGGTTAACACCGGGGAGCTGTTTTTT
TRBD1,TRBV7-3,NA,TRBJ1-1,CASSLTHDRGTEAFF,TGTGCCAGCAGCTTAACGCATGACAGGGGGACTGAAGCTTTCTTT
NA,TRBV21-1,few,TRBJ2-5,CASSPTSGVQETQYF,TGTGCCAGCAGCCCGACTAGCGGGGTCCAAGAGACCCAGTACTTC
TRBD1,TRBV18,NA,TRBJ2-7,CASSPRPWRTGPIYEQYF,TGTGCCAGCTCACCTCGACCTTGGAGGACAGGGCCCATCTACGAGCAGTACTTC
TRBD1,TRBV11-3,NA,TRBJ2-1,CASRGTGGRDYNEQFF,TGTGCCAGCAGGGGAACAGGGGGCAGAGACTACAATGAGCAGTTCTTC